This T cell receptor (beta chain) is from a study of blood T cell repertoires in COVID-19. The J segment lost 4 bases and the V segment lost 2 bases, leaving 3 bases of the junction unmatched. Germline CDR1 and CDR2: SNHLY and FYNNEI. This CDR3 has 15 amino acids. Sequenced by immunoSEQ multiplex PCR; TCRdb stores in-frame clones only, minus some. The sample lists 80,000 to 100,000 clones, about 82% seen once, with over 10% in the top ten. The chain joins TRBV2 to TRBJ2-7; 12 nucleotides line up with TRBD2. This sequence was found in an older woman in a cohort sampled during active or convalescent COVID-19. The sample comprised peripheral blood. The CDR3 is CASSELAGGGYEQYF. The CDR3 coding sequence is TGTGCCAGCAGTGAACTAGCGGGAGGGGGGTACGAGCAGTACTTC.